This TCR beta chain was recorded in a study of blood T cell repertoires in COVID-19. There are 17 residues in the CDR3. The V gene lost 8 bases and the J gene lost 0 bases, with 17 bases spanning the gap. Germline V gene data show CDR1 as SGHVS and CDR2 as FQNEAQ. Study processing details: Reference gene primer amplification gave estimated nucleated cell counts. This table comes from immunoSEQ multiplex PCR, and its TCRdb copy is limited to in-frame clones, with some not included. The DNA was the basis for D and trimming; V, J and clone size are from that table. The sample gives a few hundred thousand clones, approximately 80% of which show up once; roughly 13% is in the top ten.

The source material was peripheral blood. This clonotype originated in a human donor in a cohort sampled during active COVID-19. The V gene is TRBV7-8, the J gene TRBJ2-6, with D maybe TRBD1 (6 bases). For the CDR3, the DNA is TGTGCCAGCGGAGTAGGGGGACGGGTCTCTGGGGCCAACGTCCTGACTTTC. The encoded protein is CASGVGGRVSGANVLTF.